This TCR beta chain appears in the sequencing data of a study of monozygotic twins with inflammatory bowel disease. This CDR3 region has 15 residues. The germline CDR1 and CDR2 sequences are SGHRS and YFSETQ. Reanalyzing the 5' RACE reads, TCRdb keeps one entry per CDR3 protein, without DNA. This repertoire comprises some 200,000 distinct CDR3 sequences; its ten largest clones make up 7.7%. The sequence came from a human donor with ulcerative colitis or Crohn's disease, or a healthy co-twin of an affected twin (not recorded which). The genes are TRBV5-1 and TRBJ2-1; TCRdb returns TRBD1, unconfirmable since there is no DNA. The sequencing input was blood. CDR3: CASSLGTDSYNEQFF.